Shown below are 9 T cell receptor beta chains from a single sample sequenced in a study of cytomegalovirus exposure and HLA in healthy donors. The PCR contained 60 Vbeta and 13 Jbeta primers. Produced via immunoSEQ multiplex PCR; TCRdb's table is partial and in-frame only. Its clone listing holds about 140,000 clones. The specimen sequenced was PBMCs. All receptors come from a male donor in good health and CMV-seronegative.

The J gene is TRBJ1-5, the V gene TRBV19; 9 bases agree with TRBD1. The CDR3 runs to 16 residues. The V segment lost 3 bases and the J segment 6 bases; nucleotides outside the gene matches: 9. Germline lookup yields CDR1 LNHDA and CDR2 SQIVND (reference sequence). CDR3 in amino acids: CASSIADRGRSQPQHF. DNA of the CDR3: TGTGCCAGTAGTATTGCGGACAGGGGTCGGAGTCAGCCCCAGCATTTT.

The J gene is TRBJ1-1, the V gene TRBV6-1; D gene uncertain. Trimming stripped 3 bases from V and 5 bases from J, with 7 bases between. The V gene's germline CDR1 is MNHNS and CDR2 SASEGT. There are 12 residues in the CDR3. The CDR3 spells CASSEWATEAFF. Here the CDR3 DNA reads TGTGCCAGCAGTGAGTGGGCAACTGAAGCTTTCTTT.

The J gene is TRBJ2-1, the V gene TRBV4-1, with a tentative D call TRBD2 (6 bases). The CDR3 contains 20 residues. V lost 0 bases and J lost 0, with 21 bases in between. Per the germline V gene, CDR1 is MGHRA and CDR2 is YSYEKL. CDR3 residues: CASSQEGGEASSSSYNEQFF. In nucleotides, the CDR3 is TGCGCCAGCAGCCAAGAGGGGGGAGAGGCTTCTTCGAGCTCCTACAATGAGCAGTTCTTC.

The rearrangement uses TRBV6-1 and TRBJ1-4; tentatively, D is TRBD1 (5 bases). The germline V gene encodes CDR1 MNHNS and CDR2 SASEGT. V lost 1 base and J lost 7, with 16 bases in between. The CDR3 sequence is 16 residues long. The CDR3 reads CASSEDGNRPFEKLFF. DNA for the CDR3: TGTGCCAGCAGTGAAGATGGAAACAGGCCTTTTGAAAAACTGTTTTTT.

The rearrangement joins TRBV19 to TRBJ2-5, with 9 bases matching TRBD1. The V segment lost 2 bases and the J segment 4 bases; nucleotides outside the gene matches: 5. Germline V gene data show CDR1 as LNHDA and CDR2 as SQIVND (reference sequence). The CDR3 runs to 15 residues. For the CDR3, the DNA is TGTGCCAGTAGTATACCGGGACAGGGTCTAGAGACCCAGTACTTC. Translated, it gives CASSIPGQGLETQYF. The full variable domain, in which reference TRBV19 and TRBJ2-5 provide the parts outside the CDR3, is DGGITQSPKYLFRKEGQNVTLSCEQNLNHDAMYWYRQDPGQGLRLIYYSQIVNDFQKGDIAEGYSVSREKKESFPLTVTSAQKNPTAFYLCASSIPGQGLETQYFGPGTRLLVL.

The rearrangement uses TRBV6-5 and TRBJ1-3, with TRBD1 as a possible D gene (5 bases). V was cut by 6 bases and J by 2 bases, with 8 bases left in between. Per germline, CDR1 MNHEY and CDR2 SVGAGI. CDR3 size: 13 residues. The CDR3 loop reads CASSRTTGNTIYF. In DNA form, the CDR3 reads TGTGCCAGCAGCCGGACAACTGGAAACACCATATATTTT.

The chain is built from TRBV6-1 and TRBJ2-7; TRBD1 matches 7 bases. The V segment lost 3 bases and the J segment 0 bases; nucleotides outside the gene matches: 11. Germline V gene lookup returns CDR1 MNHNS and CDR2 SASEGT. There are 17 residues in the CDR3. In nucleotides, the CDR3 is TGTGCCAGCAGTGATAGACAGGGTCGGGTTGGCTCCTACGAGCAGTACTTC. It is translated as CASSDRQGRVGSYEQYF.

With respect to this clone: One end of the junction varies from germline; a read error may be responsible. CDR3 in amino acids: CASSLTVGDEAFF. In DNA form, the CDR3 reads TGTGCCAGCAGCCTAACCGTAGGGGATGAAGCTTTCTTT. This chain links TRBV7-3 with TRBJ1-1; TRBD1 might be the D (5 bases). CDR1 and CDR2 (germline): SGHTA, FQGTGA. The CDR3 runs 13 residues.

This sequence joins TRBV27 and TRBJ1-5; a possible D gene is TRBD1 (5 bases). Between the trimmed V and J ends, which lost 3 bases and 1 base, there was a span of 13 bases. CDR3 size: 16 residues. Germline assignment: CDR1 MNHEY and CDR2 SMNVEV (reference sequence). Written as DNA, the CDR3 is TGTGCCAGCAGTTTTGTGGCAGGGCCCAGCAATCAGCCCCAGCATTTT. It codes for CASSFVAGPSNQPQHF.